Following are 6 T cell receptor beta chains from one sample sequenced in a study of CXCR3-negative and CXCR3-positive naive CD8 T cells. It was by 5' RACE with UMI labels that the TRB cDNA libraries were prepared. One entry per CDR3 protein, without DNA, is what TCRdb gives after re-calling the 5' RACE reads. This repertoire includes under 50,000 distinct CDR3 sequences. Sequencing input: naive CXCR3- CD8+ T cells from blood. Subset described: CD45RO-CCR7+CD27+CD95- naive CD8+ T cells lacking CXCR3 (TNR3-). The receptors derive from a human donor in good health. Some clones in this sample may be carry-over from other donors' samples.

V is TRBV5-1 and J is TRBJ2-1; TCRdb lists TRBD1, though no DNA is available to test this call. The germline V gene encodes CDR1 SGHRS and CDR2 YFSETQ. The CDR3 covers 13 residues. This chain's CDR3 is CASSLNRAAEQFF. Supplemented by reference TRBV5-1 and TRBJ2-1, the full variable domain reads KAGVTQTPRYLIKTRGQQVTLSCSPISGHRSVSWYQQTPGQGLQFLFEYFSETQRNKGNFPGRFSGRQFSNSRSEMNVSTLELGDSALYLCASSLNRAAEQFFGPGTRLTVL.

The chain recombines TRBV5-1 with TRBJ2-7. This CDR3 has 12 residues. Per germline, CDR1 SGHRS and CDR2 YFSETQ. CDR3 region: CASSLAPYEQYF.

V gene TRBV5-1 combines with J gene TRBJ2-7; TCRdb picks TRBD1, but there is no DNA to check that call. This CDR3 is built from 15 residues. Germline CDR1 is SGHRS and CDR2 is YFSETQ. CDR3 protein: CASSPWDRENYEQYF.

This chain connects TRBV5-6 to TRBJ1-4; TCRdb calls TRBD1, which cannot be checked without DNA. This CDR3 is built from 16 residues. Germline CDR1 reads SGHDT; CDR2 reads YYEEEE. The CDR3 protein is CASSWGQGAANEKLFF.

This sequence joins TRBV29-1 and TRBJ2-2; the D call from TCRdb, TRBD1, cannot be confirmed without DNA. The CDR3 has 13 residues. The germline V gene has CDR1 SQVTM and CDR2 ANQGSEA. The CDR3 sequence is CSVDTGETGELFF.

V and J are TRBV19 and TRBJ2-1; TCRdb returns TRBD1, unconfirmable since there is no DNA. CDR1 is LNHDA, CDR2 SQIVND, per germline (reference sequence). The CDR3 loop spans 15 amino acids. CDR3 sequence reads: CASSIVQGRGNEQFF.